These 8 T cell receptor beta chains were sequenced from one sample in a study of cytomegalovirus exposure and HLA in healthy donors. This PCR relied on a set of 60 Vbeta primers and 13 Jbeta primers. Sequencing used immunoSEQ multiplex PCR; TCRdb keeps in-frame clones, though not all of them. In the table there are some 120,000 clones, 80% of which are singletons. The sample was PBMCs. These receptors came from a middle-aged man in good health and CMV-seronegative.

V is TRBV28 and J is TRBJ2-3; 9 bases map to TRBD2. The V gene's germline CDR1 is MDHEN and CDR2 SYDVKM. With 8 bases clipped from V and 0 bases from J, the junction kept 3 bases outside the gene matches. The CDR3 sequence is 14 residues long. CDR3 region: CASLAGTSTDTQYF. CDR3 in DNA: TGTGCCAGCCTAGCGGGGACTAGCACAGATACGCAGTATTTT.

Here the CDR3 DNA reads TGTGCCTGGAGTCAGGGGGGAGCCAAAAACATTCAGTACTTC. Protein: CAWSQGGAKNIQYF. The V call is TRBV30, the J call TRBJ2-4, with D maybe TRBD1 (7 bases). This CDR3 has 14 amino acids. The germline gives CDR1 GTSNPN, CDR2 SVGIG (reference sequence). V was pared by 2 bases and J by 0 bases, with 8 bases between.

This rearrangement joins TRBV28 to TRBJ1-1, with D unclear. Deletions cut 2 bases from V and 1 base from J, with 11 bases between. Per germline, CDR1 MDHEN and CDR2 SYDVKM. This CDR3 comprises 15 residues. CDR3 sequence (DNA): TGTGCCAGCAGTTTACGGGGTTTGGAGAACACTGAAGCTTTCTTT. As protein: CASSLRGLENTEAFF.

This clone was observed a few times. This chain connects TRBV28 to TRBJ2-7; perhaps TRBD2 as D (6 bases). The CDR3 has 15 residues. CDR1 and CDR2 from the germline V gene are MDHEN and SYDVKM. Trimming stripped 5 bases from V and 2 bases from J, with 16 bases between. CDR3 region: CASSLGLNQPYEQYF. The CDR3 DNA reads TGTGCCAGCAGTCTCGGACTAAATCAACCCTACGAGCAGTACTTC. Full variable domain (remainder filled in from reference TRBV28 and TRBJ2-7): DVKVTQSSRYLVKRTGEKVFLECVQDMDHENMFWYRQDPGLGLRLIYFSYDVKMKEKGDIPEGYSVSREKKERFSLILESASTNQTSMYLCASSLGLNQPYEQYFGPGTRLTVT.

This clone was recorded only once. The chain couples TRBV10-3 to TRBJ2-7; 8 bases agree with TRBD1. The CDR3 length is 14 residues. Per germline, CDR1 ENHRY and CDR2 SYGVKD. Losses at the gene ends were 3 bases for V and 4 bases for J; bases not matched to a gene: 5. CDR3 sequence (DNA): TGTGCCATCAGTGAAGGACAGGGAGATTACGAGCAGTACTTC. Protein sequence: CAISEGQGDYEQYF.

This clone is a singleton in its sample. The V call is TRBV6-5, the J call TRBJ1-2; 7 nucleotides line up with TRBD1. This CDR3 is built from 13 residues. The germline gives CDR1 MNHEY, CDR2 SVGAGI. Trimming took 8 bases from V and 2 from J; bases not matched to a gene: 5. This CDR3 reads CASGTALNYGYTF. The DNA of the CDR3 is TGTGCCAGCGGGACAGCACTGAACTATGGCTACACCTTC.

The chain is built from TRBV6-4 and TRBJ2-5; 9 bases match TRBD2. The germline V gene has CDR1 MRHNA and CDR2 SNTAGT. Losses at the gene ends were 3 bases for V and 1 base for J; bases not matched to a gene: 6. The CDR3 is made up of 16 amino acids. The CDR3 coding sequence is TGTGCCAGCAGTGAGCAGGCTAGCGGGGTCCAAGAGACCCAGTACTTC. Protein product: CASSEQASGVQETQYF.

In its sample, this clone was seen once. The chain recombines TRBV28 with TRBJ2-7; 7 positions agree with TRBD2. The CDR3 is made up of 13 amino acids. After removal of 7 bases from V and 7 bases from J, the junction contained 10 bases not matched to a gene. Looked up from germline, CDR1 is MDHEN and CDR2 is SYDVKM. This CDR3 is CASIRGPRGEQYF. The CDR3 coding sequence is TGTGCCAGCATCCGGGGCCCGCGGGGGGAGCAGTACTTC.